Reported below is one T cell receptor beta chain. What it recognizes is unknown. The data originate from a study of identical twins. Study-level findings and limits: Excess twin sharing in beta out-of-frame sequences was weaker. Abundant cord blood beta clonotypes carried fewer insertions; memory repertoires showed none.

TCRdb reanalysed the 5' RACE reads using MiXCR and keeps one entry per CDR3 protein. Altogether about 530,000 distinct CDR3 sequences are present, around 15% being singletons, with the ten largest covering 0.44%. In germline, CDR1 is DFQATT, CDR2 SNEGSKA (reference sequence). The CDR3 length is 13 residues. The junction had 4 bases not matched to a gene; V was cut back by 3 bases and J by 4 bases. This sample also appeared in a second study, on yellow fever vaccine responses in identical twins.

This chain joins TRBV20-1 and TRBJ2-3; TRBD2 matches at 7 bases. The sequenced sample consisted of CD4+ T cells sorted from blood. The clonotype was recovered from a woman aged 18 to 35 in good health. The CDR3 spells CSASLAGADTQYF. CDR3 nucleotide sequence: TGCAGTGCTAGTTTGGCGGGAGCAGATACGCAGTATTTT.